A single sample is the source of the 3 T cell receptor beta chains below, sequenced in a study of PD-1 blockade in classical Hodgkin lymphoma (dated by TCRdb to 2020 to 2021). The library was produced with the immunoSEQ multiplex PCR assay. TCRdb holds this immuneACCESS table with in-frame rearrangements only. Some clones are missing; in checked studies, unresolved V genes explain under half, and the rest has no known cause. The sample contains 14,000 to 15,000 clones, around 61% of them found a single time. Approximately 12% of the sample is taken by the ten largest. According to the study, the label for this sample's time point signals: cycle 1 day 1 (C1D1), immediately before nivolumab initiation. Every trial patient had relapsed following autologous stem cell transplantation, and prior brentuximab vedotin exposure was what differed among cohorts A, B and C. This specimen was peripheral blood mononuclear cells (PBMCs), taken at baseline. The source of these receptors is a human donor with classical Hodgkin lymphoma.

This clone was detected once. The rearrangement joins TRBV7-2 to TRBJ2-1; D is uncertain. CDR1 SGHTA and CDR2 FQGNSA come from the germline V gene. The V end was cut by 6 bases, the J end by 0 bases, with 9 bases between. This CDR3 region has 14 residues. In DNA form, the CDR3 reads TGTGCCAGCAGACCCCGGAGCTCCTACAATGAGCAGTTCTTC. It translates to CASRPRSSYNEQFF. Full variable domain (rest looked up from reference TRBV7-2 and TRBJ2-1): GAGVSQSPSNKVTEKGKDVELRCDPISGHTALYWYRQSLGQGLEFLIYFQGNSAPDKSGLPSDRFSAERTGGSVSTLTIQRTQQEDSAVYLCASRPRSSYNEQFFGPGTRLTVL.

This clone was found a few times. The CDR3 region is CASGEVRGIGIQYF. The CDR3 bases are TGTGCCTCAGGGGAAGTACGGGGGATCGGTATTCAGTACTTC. This sequence joins TRBV15 and TRBJ2-4; D is tentatively TRBD1 or TRBD2 (6 bases each). The CDR3 runs 14 residues. CDR1 and CDR2 (germline): LNHNV, YYDKDF (reference sequence). Trimming took off 11 bases at V and 10 bases at J, with 24 bases between the two ends.

V gene TRBV28 combines with J gene TRBJ2-7, with 9 bases fitting TRBD1. The germline CDR1 and CDR2 sequences are MDHEN and SYDVKM. With V trimmed by 6 bases and J by 4 bases, 7 bases remained unmatched. The CDR3 sequence is 14 residues long. In DNA form, the CDR3 reads TGTGCCAGCAGCCCGGGACAGGGTATTTACGAGCAGTACTTC. Translating gives CASSPGQGIYEQYF.